This T cell receptor beta chain was documented in a study of beta chain features in type 1 diabetes (dated by TCRdb to about 2018). With regard to the full study: Patients and healthy donors did not differ in mean age, gender distribution, total cell number or subset yield. A total of over 95,000,000 sorted cells were examined across all samples, and RNA yield correlated strongly with the number of cells per subset. Regulatory and stem cell-like memory subsets were isolated from only 8 patients and roughly eight healthy donors, whereas naive and central memory subsets came from all 28 donors. In the study, TCRB repertoires of sorted circulating CD4+ T cell subsets from recently diagnosed type 1 diabetes patients were compared with those of matched healthy donors.

Each donor gave one peripheral blood draw, roughly 0.11 L on average, collected into heparinised tubes. A BD FACSAria II was used to sort naive, central memory, regulatory and stem cell-like memory CD4+ T cells with a panel that included CD45RO, CCR7, CD25, CD127, CD95 and CD27. All sorted populations exceeded 98% purity. PBMCs were separated immediately by Lymphoprep density gradient centrifugation and were stained directly, without being cultured. So that batch effects would be minimized, each experiment stained and sorted samples in pairs, pairing one healthy donor with one patient. Results and caveats for the whole study, not just this receptor: Shorter templates might have been favored by PCR, but patient and control samples were amplified and corrected together, so both groups would have been affected equally by any skew. Patients with type 1 diabetes made fewer insertions and deleted more nucleotides at VDJ recombination sites, implying thymic rearrangement abnormalities. Because cDNA rather than genomic DNA was sequenced, highly expressing activated cells could have been over-represented, although no difference in activation and CD3 levels was found between groups. Type 1 diabetes patients showed a moderate but significant shortening of TCRB CDR3 length in all four CD4+ subsets. Only small numbers of individuals were included in the HLA sub-analyses, which left unresolved whether HLA type had any influence on TCRB rearrangement. Naive, central memory and regulatory TCRB repertoires appeared to be more similar among patients than among healthy donors.

With respect to this clone: Its recognized antigen is unknown. Per-base qualities were not stored, and no clone one base away is much larger.

V loses 4 bases, J loses 2 bases, and the germline ends lie 18 bases apart. CDR3 length: 16 amino acids, cysteine to phenylalanine. CDR3 DNA is the only sequence kept; it has 48 bases, read in frame from the first base. The High Capacity cDNA Reverse Transcription Kit was used to reverse transcribe all of the isolated RNA, meaning that expressed TCRB transcripts were what got sequenced. Stem cell-like memory T cell samples underwent survey-depth immunoSEQ sequencing, averaging approximately 1 million total reads per sample. Sorted cells were lysed in RLT buffer and RNA was extracted with DNase-treated RNeasy Micro or Mini kits, depending on cell number. To prevent cross-contamination, each cell subset was processed individually, whereas patient and healthy donor samples were processed jointly. Using the immunoSEQ multiplex PCR, TCRB sequences were amplified from cDNA into 87-bp fragments spanning the CDR3 region. The amplicons were sequenced using the Illumina HiSeq platform. As for the authors' bioinformatics: Synthetic template baselines were used to correct PCR bias computationally, reads within Hamming distance 2 were collapsed together, and singletons that could not be merged were discarded. Reads were aligned to IMGT to assign V, D and J genes, CDR3 length, and insertions or deletions at six rearrangement sites. Clonotype counts were normalized to sorted cell number within each subset before computing true diversity and Gini coefficients with the tcR R package. The overlap coefficient, calculated on TCRB nucleotide sequences, was used to measure repertoire sharing. The immuneACCESS repertoire file appears here via TCRdb, limited to in-frame rearrangements. These files lack a portion of the clones; in checked studies, under half of the deficit traces to unresolved V genes, and the cause of the others is not known. That table is the source of V, J and clone size, and D and trimming were worked out from the DNA. This sample gives about 110,000 clones in total; around 40% of them show up just once. The ten top clones hold around 0.07% of the sample.

The source material was stem cell memory CD4+ T cells from blood. The cell subset or site label on this specimen signifies: stem cell-like memory CD4+ T cells. This receptor was identified in a woman aged 18-29 years in good health. The chain is assembled from TRBV23-1 and TRBJ2-7, with no confident D gene call. TRBV23-1 is noted as an ORF with a role that remains uncertain. The DNA is as follows: TGCGCCAGCAGTCCCCAATTTCCAGGCGTCACCTACGAGCAGTACTTC. Protein translation: CASSPQFPGVTYEQYF.